This is a list of T cell receptor beta chains from one sample in a study of blood T cell repertoires in COVID-19. Sequencing used immunoSEQ multiplex PCR; TCRdb keeps in-frame clones, though not all of them. The sample shows 200,000 to 250,000 clones, approximately 86% of them seen only once. Sequences were obtained from PBMCs or T cells enriched from blood (not recorded which). These receptors were collected from a woman aged 50 to 65 with acute COVID-19. The CDR3 runs from the conserved cysteine through the conserved F or W. Fields, in order: V gene, D gene, clone size, J gene, CDR3 protein, CDR3 DNA. The D gene is left open where the match is weak. Clone size is given for some rows only: seen once, a few or many times, or a class if the clone is expanded.

V gene: TRBV4-1; D gene: -; clone size: -; J gene: TRBJ2-7; CDR3 protein: CASSQGRISGRLKGLSYEQYF; CDR3 DNA: TGCGCCAGCAGCCAAGGACGGATTAGTGGGAGGCTAAAGGGTCTCTCCTACGAGCAGTACTTC
V gene: TRBV11-2; D gene: -; clone size: -; J gene: TRBJ2-1; CDR3 protein: CASSLEKSGVNNEQFF; CDR3 DNA: TGTGCCAGCAGCTTAGAAAAGTCGGGAGTGAACAATGAGCAGTTCTTC
V gene: TRBV25-1; D gene: -; clone size: -; J gene: TRBJ1-5; CDR3 protein: CASSATLGDQPQHF; CDR3 DNA: TGTGCCAGCAGTGCCACCCTTGGAGATCAGCCCCAGCATTTT
V gene: TRBV18; D gene: -; clone size: -; J gene: TRBJ1-4; CDR3 protein: CASSPDRNNEKLFF; CDR3 DNA: TGTGCCAGCTCACCCGACAGAAATAATGAAAAACTGTTTTTT
V gene: TRBV2; D gene: TRBD1; clone size: once; J gene: TRBJ1-4; CDR3 protein: CASIEDRIATNEKLFF; CDR3 DNA: TGTGCCAGCATAGAGGACAGGATTGCAACTAATGAAAAACTGTTTTTT
V gene: TRBV5-4; D gene: -; clone size: few; J gene: TRBJ2-3; CDR3 protein: CASSLGRVTQYF; CDR3 DNA: TGTGCCAGCAGCTTGGGCCGGGTTACGCAGTATTTT
V gene: TRBV7-3; D gene: -; clone size: once; J gene: TRBJ2-7; CDR3 protein: CASSLGASSYEQYF; CDR3 DNA: TGTGCCAGCAGCTTAGGGGCTAGCTCCTACGAGCAGTACTTC
V gene: TRBV11-1; D gene: -; clone size: -; J gene: TRBJ2-5; CDR3 protein: CASSPTDQGAETQYF; CDR3 DNA: TGTGCCAGCAGCCCGACCGATCAGGGTGCAGAGACCCAGTACTTC
V gene: TRBV27; D gene: -; clone size: -; J gene: TRBJ1-1; CDR3 protein: CASSPGANTEAFF; CDR3 DNA: TGTGCCAGCAGCCCCGGAGCGAACACTGAAGCTTTCTTT
V gene: TRBV5-1; D gene: TRBD2; clone size: -; J gene: TRBJ2-5; CDR3 protein: CASSLREGETQYF; CDR3 DNA: TGCGCCAGCAGCTTAAGGGAGGGGGAGACCCAGTACTTC
V gene: TRBV4-1; D gene: TRBD2; clone size: -; J gene: TRBJ2-5; CDR3 protein: CASSFRTSGSQETQYF; CDR3 DNA: TGCGCCAGCAGCTTCCGGACTAGCGGGAGCCAAGAGACCCAGTACTTC
V gene: TRBV18; D gene: TRBD2; clone size: -; J gene: TRBJ2-7; CDR3 protein: CASSPGTSGTSYEQYF; CDR3 DNA: TGTGCCAGCTCACCGGGGACTAGCGGGACCTCCTACGAGCAGTACTTC
V gene: TRBV27; D gene: TRBD2; clone size: -; J gene: TRBJ2-1; CDR3 protein: CASSWTSVSSYNEQFF; CDR3 DNA: TGTGCCAGCAGTTGGACTAGCGTTAGCTCCTACAATGAGCAGTTCTTC
V gene: TRBV15; D gene: -; clone size: once; J gene: TRBJ1-5; CDR3 protein: CATSRDPSGRTINQPQHF; CDR3 DNA: TGTGCCACCAGCAGAGATCCCTCCGGACGGACTATTAATCAGCCCCAGCATTTT
V gene: TRBV28; D gene: TRBD1; clone size: -; J gene: TRBJ1-1; CDR3 protein: CASRGSGGWNTEAFF; CDR3 DNA: TGTGCCAGCAGGGGTTCAGGGGGCTGGAACACTGAAGCTTTCTTT
V gene: TRBV27; D gene: TRBD1; clone size: -; J gene: TRBJ2-7; CDR3 protein: CASRGQGYYEQYF; CDR3 DNA: TGTGCCAGCAGAGGACAGGGTTACTACGAGCAGTACTTC
V gene: TRBV7-6; D gene: -; clone size: -; J gene: TRBJ2-1; CDR3 protein: CASSLGTPTRHNEQFF; CDR3 DNA: TGTGCCAGCAGCCTTGGGACTCCGACCCGTCACAATGAGCAGTTCTTC
V gene: TRBV6-1; D gene: -; clone size: -; J gene: TRBJ1-2; CDR3 protein: CASSEDRVGYGYTF; CDR3 DNA: TGTGCCAGCAGTGAAGACAGGGTGGGCTATGGCTACACCTTC
V gene: TRBV27; D gene: TRBD1; clone size: -; J gene: TRBJ1-2; CDR3 protein: CASSLPGTGMDGYTF; CDR3 DNA: TGTGCCAGCAGTCTGCCCGGGACAGGGATGGATGGCTACACCTTC
V gene: TRBV4-2; D gene: TRBD2; clone size: -; J gene: TRBJ2-7; CDR3 protein: CASSQDWDYAKDEQYF; CDR3 DNA: TGTGCCAGCAGCCAAGATTGGGACTACGCGAAGGACGAGCAGTACTTC
V gene: TRBV5-4; D gene: -; clone size: -; J gene: TRBJ2-1; CDR3 protein: CASSPSPLANSYNEQFF; CDR3 DNA: TGTGCCAGCAGCCCAAGCCCCCTAGCGAACTCCTACAATGAGCAGTTCTTC
V gene: TRBV15; D gene: -; clone size: once; J gene: TRBJ2-7; CDR3 protein: CATSRGNRDEQYF; CDR3 DNA: TGTGCCACCAGCAGAGGTAACAGGGACGAGCAGTACTTC
V gene: TRBV28; D gene: TRBD2; clone size: -; J gene: TRBJ2-5; CDR3 protein: CASSLGLAGGEETQYF; CDR3 DNA: TGTGCCAGCAGTCTTGGACTAGCGGGAGGGGAAGAGACCCAGTACTTC
V gene: TRBV5-6; D gene: TRBD1; clone size: once; J gene: TRBJ2-5; CDR3 protein: CASSLAYSTGRETQYF; CDR3 DNA: TGTGCCAGCAGCTTGGCCTATTCGACAGGGAGAGAGACCCAGTACTTC
V gene: TRBV19; D gene: TRBD1; clone size: -; J gene: TRBJ1-2; CDR3 protein: CASSVTGPSYGYTF; CDR3 DNA: TGTGCCAGTAGTGTGACAGGGCCTAGCTATGGCTACACCTTC
V gene: TRBV29-1; D gene: -; clone size: -; J gene: TRBJ1-1; CDR3 protein: CSVTPGSNTEAFF; CDR3 DNA: TGCAGCGTTACCCCGGGGTCGAACACTGAAGCTTTCTTT
V gene: TRBV7-2; D gene: -; clone size: -; J gene: TRBJ2-4; CDR3 protein: CASGRDIQYF; CDR3 DNA: TGTGCCAGCGGTCGGGACATTCAGTACTTC
V gene: TRBV4-1; D gene: TRBD2; clone size: -; J gene: TRBJ2-1; CDR3 protein: CASSQVPASGRASEQFF; CDR3 DNA: TGCGCCAGCAGCCAAGTCCCGGCTAGCGGGAGGGCCAGTGAGCAGTTCTTC
V gene: TRBV5-1; D gene: -; clone size: once; J gene: TRBJ2-3; CDR3 protein: CASSLGSTSTDTQYF; CDR3 DNA: TGCGCCAGCAGCTTGGGTTCCACTAGCACAGATACGCAGTATTTT
V gene: TRBV7-2; D gene: TRBD2; clone size: -; J gene: TRBJ2-1; CDR3 protein: CASSLAGTSGSYNEQFF; CDR3 DNA: TGTGCCAGCAGCTTAGCGGGGACTAGCGGGTCCTACAATGAGCAGTTCTTC
V gene: TRBV28; D gene: TRBD2; clone size: -; J gene: TRBJ2-2; CDR3 protein: CASRLSGGLRIGELFF; CDR3 DNA: TGTGCCAGCAGGTTGTCGGGGGGGCTTCGTATCGGGGAGCTGTTTTTT
V gene: TRBV11-2; D gene: TRBD1; clone size: -; J gene: TRBJ2-7; CDR3 protein: CASSLDRGYEQYF; CDR3 DNA: TGTGCCAGCAGCTTAGACAGGGGGTACGAGCAGTACTTC
V gene: TRBV7-2; D gene: TRBD1; clone size: -; J gene: TRBJ1-5; CDR3 protein: CASSSRTGFGQPQHF; CDR3 DNA: TGTGCCAGCAGCTCCAGGACAGGGTTCGGTCAGCCCCAGCATTTT
V gene: TRBV7-3; D gene: -; clone size: -; J gene: TRBJ2-2; CDR3 protein: CASSLYTGELFF; CDR3 DNA: TGTGCCAGCAGCCTATACACCGGGGAGCTGTTTTTT
V gene: TRBV2; D gene: TRBD1; clone size: -; J gene: TRBJ1-6; CDR3 protein: CASRELTGFNSPLHF; CDR3 DNA: TGTGCCAGCAGGGAGCTGACAGGGTTTAATTCACCCCTCCACTTT
V gene: TRBV5-1; D gene: TRBD2; clone size: -; J gene: TRBJ2-2; CDR3 protein: CASSLDHSGRLTGELFF; CDR3 DNA: TGCGCCAGCAGCTTGGATCATAGCGGGAGGCTCACCGGGGAGCTGTTTTTT
V gene: TRBV2; D gene: -; clone size: -; J gene: TRBJ1-4; CDR3 protein: CASTRVSGEKLFF; CDR3 DNA: TGTGCCAGCACCAGGGTTAGTGGTGAAAAACTGTTTTTT
V gene: TRBV5-1; D gene: TRBD2; clone size: -; J gene: TRBJ2-1; CDR3 protein: CASSPTSGPYNEQFF; CDR3 DNA: TGCGCCAGCAGCCCGACTAGCGGTCCATACAATGAGCAGTTCTTC
V gene: TRBV18; D gene: TRBD2; clone size: few; J gene: TRBJ2-3; CDR3 protein: CASSLVAGGTDTQYF; CDR3 DNA: TGTGCCAGCTCACTCGTCGCGGGAGGCACAGATACGCAGTATTTT
V gene: TRBV18; D gene: TRBD1; clone size: once; J gene: TRBJ2-2; CDR3 protein: CASSPRGQGLEELFF; CDR3 DNA: TGTGCCAGCTCACCACGAGGACAGGGTCTCGAGGAGCTGTTTTTT
V gene: TRBV6-5; D gene: -; clone size: -; J gene: TRBJ1-2; CDR3 protein: CATAQARDKFYGYTF; CDR3 DNA: TGTGCCACCGCTCAGGCACGGGACAAATTTTATGGCTACACCTTC
V gene: TRBV3-1/TRBV3-2; D gene: TRBD2; clone size: -; J gene: TRBJ2-5; CDR3 protein: CASSRLGAGVGETQYF; CDR3 DNA: TGTGCCAGCAGCAGGCTCGGAGCGGGAGTGGGCGAGACCCAGTACTTC
V gene: TRBV5-4; D gene: TRBD2; clone size: -; J gene: TRBJ2-1; CDR3 protein: CASSLAASGYNEQFF; CDR3 DNA: TGTGCCAGCAGCTTGGCGGCTAGCGGCTACAATGAGCAGTTCTTC
V gene: TRBV6-2/TRBV6-3; D gene: TRBD1; clone size: -; J gene: TRBJ2-7; CDR3 protein: CASSHPGTGFWEQYF; CDR3 DNA: TGTGCCAGCAGTCATCCCGGGACAGGGTTTTGGGAGCAGTACTTC
V gene: TRBV27; D gene: TRBD2; clone size: -; J gene: TRBJ2-5; CDR3 protein: CASSLRGTSVGQETQYF; CDR3 DNA: TGTGCCAGCAGTTTACGGGGGACTAGCGTCGGCCAAGAGACCCAGTACTTC
V gene: TRBV6-1; D gene: TRBD2; clone size: -; J gene: TRBJ2-2; CDR3 protein: CASSDVTSGYTGELFF; CDR3 DNA: TGTGCCAGCAGTGATGTGACTAGCGGCTACACCGGGGAGCTGTTTTTT
V gene: TRBV7-3; D gene: TRBD2; clone size: -; J gene: TRBJ2-1; CDR3 protein: CASSSLAGRAYNEQFF; CDR3 DNA: TGTGCCAGCAGCTCCCTAGCGGGACGAGCATACAATGAGCAGTTCTTC
V gene: TRBV5-4; D gene: TRBD1; clone size: -; J gene: TRBJ1-6; CDR3 protein: CASSLETGLGSPLHF; CDR3 DNA: TGTGCCAGCAGCTTGGAGACAGGGTTGGGCTCACCCCTCCACTTT
V gene: TRBV6-5; D gene: TRBD1; clone size: -; J gene: TRBJ2-1; CDR3 protein: CASTADRADNEQFF; CDR3 DNA: TGTGCCAGCACCGCGGACAGGGCAGACAATGAGCAGTTCTTC
V gene: TRBV28; D gene: -; clone size: few; J gene: TRBJ2-7; CDR3 protein: CASSFNWQAGYEQYF; CDR3 DNA: TGTGCCAGCAGTTTTAATTGGCAGGCTGGCTACGAGCAGTACTTC
V gene: TRBV27; D gene: TRBD1; clone size: once; J gene: TRBJ2-1; CDR3 protein: CASSPGTGLGNEQFF; CDR3 DNA: TGTGCCAGCAGTCCCGGGACAGGGTTAGGGAATGAGCAGTTCTTC